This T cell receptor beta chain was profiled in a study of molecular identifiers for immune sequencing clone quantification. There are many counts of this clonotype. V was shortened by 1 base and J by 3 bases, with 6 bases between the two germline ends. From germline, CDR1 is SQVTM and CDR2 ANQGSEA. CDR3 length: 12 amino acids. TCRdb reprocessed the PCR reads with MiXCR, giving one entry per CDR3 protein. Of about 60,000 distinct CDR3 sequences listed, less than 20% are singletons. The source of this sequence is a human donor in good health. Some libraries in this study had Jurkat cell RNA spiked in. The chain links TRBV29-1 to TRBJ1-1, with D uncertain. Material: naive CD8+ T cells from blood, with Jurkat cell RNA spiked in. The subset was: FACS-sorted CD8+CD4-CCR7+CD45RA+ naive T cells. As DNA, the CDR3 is TGCAGCGTTGAAGGCACTGACACTGAAGCTTTCTTT. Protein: CSVEGTDTEAFF. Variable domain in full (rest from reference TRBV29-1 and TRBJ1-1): SAVISQKPSRDICQRGTSLTIQCQVDSQVTMMFWYRQQPGQSLTLIATANQGSEATYESGFVIDKFPISRPNLTFSTLTVSNMSPEDSSIYLCSVEGTDTEAFFGQGTRLTVV.